What follows are 15 T cell receptor beta chains derived from one specimen sequenced in a study of blood T cells in healthy people across ages. A second 7 to 11 cycle PCR used barcoded and J-beta primers. TCRdb itself ran the 5' RACE reads through MiXCR, one entry per CDR3 protein. The sample includes about 1.4 million distinct CDR3 sequences, approximately 60% of them seen just once. Sequenced material: blood. These receptors originate from a man aged 18 to 35 in good health.

A single count supports this clonotype. This rearrangement joins TRBV5-1 to TRBJ2-3; 11 bases fit TRBD2. CDR1 SGHRS and CDR2 YFSETQ come from the germline V gene. This CDR3 is 16 amino acids long. Unmatched junction bases numbered 10, after V lost 0 bases and J lost 10 bases. The CDR3 sequence: CASSLDSGGAFTSQYF. The CDR3 nucleotides are TGCGCCAGCAGCTTGGATAGCGGGGGGGCGTTTACCTCGCAGTATTTT.

This clonotype was found a few times. V usage is TRBV6-6 and J usage is TRBJ2-7; D remains unclear. The V gene's germline CDR1 is MNHNY and CDR2 SVGAGI (reference sequence). The length of the CDR3 is 13 residues. Trimming removed 8 bases from V and 3 bases from J, with 14 bases in between. The CDR3, as DNA: TGTGCCAGCCACTCGGGCGCTGTCTACGAGCAGTACTTC. As protein: CASHSGAVYEQYF.

The V gene is TRBV20-1, the J gene TRBJ2-3; D call uncertain. The CDR3 sequence is 12 residues long. CDR1 and CDR2 from the germline V gene are DFQATT and SNEGSKA (reference sequence). Trimming removed 0 bases at V and 5 bases at J, with 6 bases between. CDR3 nucleotides: TGCAGTGCTAGAGATACGTTAGATACGCAGTATTTT. Encoded protein: CSARDTLDTQYF.

The rearrangement links TRBV11-2 to TRBJ2-4, with D perhaps TRBD1 (6 bases). The DNA matches TRBJ2-7 better at its end, which makes the J call doubtful. CDR1 is SGHAT, CDR2 FQNNGV, per germline. The CDR3 totals 15 residues. The CDR3 protein is CASSNLGQPHYEQYF. The CDR3 DNA follows: TGTGCCAGCAGCAACCTAGGACAGCCGCACTACGAGCAGTACTTC.

J is TRBJ2-4 and V is TRBV12-3 or TRBV12-4; D possibly corresponds to TRBD1 (5 bases). V was clipped by 8 bases and J by 4 bases, with 12 bases between them. The CDR3 sequence is 13 residues long. CDR3 loop: CASGHAPKNIQYF. The CDR3 nucleotides read TGTGCCAGCGGACACGCTCCTAAAAACATTCAGTACTTC.

This chain connects TRBV5-1 to TRBJ1-2; D is unresolved. The V end was cut by 4 bases, the J end by 4 bases, with 14 bases between. CDR3 length: 14 residues. Germline-derived CDR1 and CDR2 are SGHRS and YFSETQ. The DNA of the CDR3 is TGCGCCAGCAGCAGGGCGAGTTTTGGCTATGGCTACACCTTC. It yields the protein CASSRASFGYGYTF.

The chain couples TRBV27 to TRBJ2-7; D not resolved. V lost 7 bases to trimming and J lost 2 bases, with 9 bases between them. Germline V CDR1 and CDR2: MNHEY, SMNVEV (reference sequence). This CDR3 region has 12 residues. CDR3 bases: TGTGCCAGCACCCTAATCCCCTACGAGCAGTACTTC. The encoded protein is CASTLIPYEQYF.

V is TRBV3-1 and J is TRBJ1-2, with 8 bases matching TRBD1. This CDR3 has 12 amino acids. V trimming: 2 bases; J trimming: 9 bases; junction bases outside the gene matches: 2. From germline, CDR1 is LGHDT and CDR2 YNNKEL (reference sequence). CDR3 bases: TGTGCCAGCAGCCAACAGGGGGCTAGCTACACCTTC. Protein: CASSQQGASYTF.

This rearrangement joins TRBV6-5 to TRBJ1-2, with 7 bases lining up with TRBD1. The CDR3 spans 14 residues. Losses at the gene ends were 7 bases for V and 2 bases for J; bases not matched to a gene: 7. Looked up from germline, CDR1 is MNHEY and CDR2 is SVGAGI. The CDR3 is CASTTGEGNYGYTF. CDR3 in DNA: TGTGCCAGCACCACAGGGGAGGGAAACTATGGCTACACCTTC.

This sequence joins TRBV4-2 and TRBJ2-1; 11 bases line up with TRBD2. From germline, CDR1 is LGHNA and CDR2 YNFKEQ. The CDR3 contains 16 residues. V gave up 6 bases and J gave up 2 bases; unmatched junction bases: 6. CDR3 in DNA: TGTGCCAGCAGTTTTAGCGGGAGGGCCGCCTACAATGAGCAGTTCTTC. Translation gives CASSFSGRAAYNEQFF.

The rearrangement links TRBV29-1 to TRBJ1-1; D gene uncertain. The CDR3 extends over 10 amino acids. The germline gives CDR1 SQVTM, CDR2 ANQGSEA. Between the trimmed V and J ends, which lost 6 bases and 6 bases, there was a span of 8 bases. CDR3 sequence (DNA): TGCAGCGTAGAGGTCCCTGAAGCTTTCTTT. It codes for CSVEVPEAFF.

This clonotype turned up a few times. J is TRBJ2-3 and V is TRBV10-1; 7 bases are a match to TRBD2. This CDR3 has 15 amino acids. Trimming cost V 3 bases and J 2 bases; bases outside gene matches: 5. Germline CDR1 and CDR2: WNHNN and SYGVQD (reference sequence). In nucleotides, the CDR3 is TGCGCCAGCAGTGACACTAGCGCTAACACAGATACGCAGTATTTT. It yields the protein CASSDTSANTDTQYF.

The chain's CDR3 is CASSHGGEGHSPLHF. The DNA of the CDR3 is TGCGCCAGCAGCCATGGGGGCGAGGGGCATTCACCCCTCCACTTT. The chain joins TRBV4-3 to TRBJ1-6, with a possible D match to TRBD1 (6 bases). V dropped 3 bases and J dropped 8 bases, with 14 bases sitting between them. This CDR3 is built from 15 residues. Germline CDR1 is LGHNA and CDR2 is YSLEER.

The chain employs TRBV6-5 and TRBJ1-5; no reliable D call. The germline V gene has CDR1 MNHEY and CDR2 SVGAGI. Trimming pared 6 bases from V and 0 bases from J, leaving 15 bases between. This CDR3 is 16 amino acids long. CDR3 amino acids: CASRPKVPYSNQPQHF. CDR3 coding DNA: TGTGCCAGCAGGCCTAAAGTTCCCTATAGCAATCAGCCCCAGCATTTT.

The J gene is TRBJ2-5, the V gene TRBV4-1, with D tentatively TRBD1 or TRBD2 (5 bases each). Germline assignment: CDR1 MGHRA and CDR2 YSYEKL. The length of the CDR3 is 15 residues. V was clipped by 5 bases and J by 1 base, with 14 bases between them. DNA of the CDR3: TGCGCCAGCAGCATGGCCCCGGGACCCCAAGAGACCCAGTACTTC. Translated: CASSMAPGPQETQYF.